This TCR beta chain was found in a study of T cell responses to AZD1222 COVID-19 vaccine (TCRdb year 2021). As for the study more broadly: TCR sequencing was performed for approximately 240 trial participants, of whom about 210 were given two doses of AZD1222 and roughly 25 were given two doses of MenACWY control vaccine. Trial participants were enrolled by age into 18-55, 56-69 and 70-plus year subgroups, with 148, 28 and 57 TCR-sequenced participants respectively.

The CDR3 regions of human TCRbeta chains were analyzed by immunosequencing. In the paper's pipeline: TCRs in the repertoires were matched against a reference library of SARS-CoV-2-specific TCRs that had been generated with the MIRA antigen-specificity platform. Breadth meant the fraction of unique TCRs that were SARS-CoV-2-associated, whereas depth meant the fraction of total T cells that were SARS-CoV-2-associated. Each spike-specific TCR was assigned to its reactive spike region and to a CD4 or CD8 class using the MIRA data. Log10-transformed breadth and depth values were compared by one-way ANOVA with Sidak's multiple comparisons tests. The source is immuneACCESS, and TCRdb retained only in-frame sequences with V and J called. Part of the clones is not carried over; for the studies checked, unresolved V genes explain less than half of this, and the remainder is unexplained. Clonal size and the V and J genes are those of that table, whereas D and trimming came from the DNA. This sample holds 65,000 to 70,000 clones; about 80% were observed only once. About 6.5% of the sample is taken by the ten largest.

Overall study outcomes, separate from this receptor: Conclusions about previously exposed vaccinees are limited, since just five or six AZD1222 recipients were seropositive for SARS-CoV-2 at baseline. Vaccine-associated CD4 TCRs spanned the whole spike protein, with dominant responses in regions 160-218 and 743-854. Because no day 14 peak-response samples were available, repertoires were characterized only after the peak T cell response. In the small 56-69-year group, the increase in depth fell short of significance, most likely because of low power. Reportedly, close to half of the unique spike-specific TCRs recognized epitopes lying outside the regions that are mutated in the B.1.351 and B.1.1.7 variants. Participants were mostly white British, with more females than males. The authors suggested clonal diversity may have been underestimated. A significant rise in spike-specific TCR breadth and depth was observed after two AZD1222 doses relative to day 0 and relative to MenACWY recipients.

On this clone: There is no known antigen for this receptor. Nothing much larger sits one base from this clone, and base qualities are not available.

The time point label for this specimen denotes: about 28 days (+/-7) after the second vaccine dose. AZD1222 recipients given second doses at about 4 weeks or at about 12 weeks were pooled, since spike-specific TCR depth and breadth were not found to differ between the two schedules. The vaccinee samples were drawn from two UK trials, COV001 and COV002, one of which was a single-blind randomized controlled phase 2/3 trial testing AZD1222 (ChAdOx1 nCoV-19) in healthy adults. For TCRbeta chain sequencing, PBMC samples from trial participants were taken at day 0 and at day 28 after the second dose. Between the V and J ends, shortened by 6 bases and 4 bases respectively, the junction contains 14 bases. The CDR3 starts with the cysteine, ends with the phenylalanine, and has 14 residues. The kept DNA is CDR3 alone, 42 bases in frame from the first base. For CDR1 and CDR2, the germline V gene lists SGDLS and YYNGEE.

This receptor chain uses TRBV9 and TRBJ2-1; the D gene is perhaps TRBD1, on 6 matching bases. This clonotype originated in an adult who received the AZD1222 COVID-19 vaccine. Sequenced here: peripheral blood, sampled 28 days after the second AZD1222 dose. The CDR3 is CASMRTERYNEQFF. The bases read TGTGCCAGCATGAGGACAGAGAGGTACAATGAGCAGTTCTTC.